This TCR beta chain is drawn from a study of blood T cell repertoires in COVID-19. Participant reports of clinical history set cohort assignment. V dropped 6 bases and J dropped 1 base, with 12 bases sitting between them. Germline CDR1 and CDR2: MDHEN and SYDVKM. This CDR3 region has 14 residues. Generated by immunoSEQ multiplex PCR, the TCRdb table keeps only in-frame clones and is missing some. The sample includes about 250,000 clones, around 90% of them seen just once. The specimen was PBMCs or T cells enriched from blood (not recorded which). The origin of this receptor is a young woman who had recovered from COVID-19. V and J are TRBV28 and TRBJ1-1; D ambiguous. CDR3 in amino acids: CASRRSLSNTEAFF. The CDR3 DNA follows: TGTGCCAGCAGGCGCTCGCTCTCGAACACTGAAGCTTTCTTT.